This T cell receptor (beta chain) was captured in a study of CXCR3-negative and CXCR3-positive naive CD8 T cells. Study observations and caveats: In cryopreserved cells, CXCR3 expression partially decreased, and fresh PBMCs were used in most assays. For naive cells, CXCR3-negative and CXCR3-positive subsets had similar TRBV-TRBJ usage; for memory cells, usage differed. Naive cells with CXCR3 showed TRB CDR3s that were more hydrophobic than those in CXCR3-negative naive cells.

Via 5' RACE with UMI labels, TRB cDNA libraries were prepared. After re-calling the 5' RACE reads, TCRdb lists one entry per CDR3 protein, DNA absent. This sample's clone table lists 150,000 or so distinct CDR3 sequences. Concerning this clonotype itself: Its target is not known.

The CDR3 has 16 residues. Germline-derived CDR1 and CDR2 are SGDLS and YYNGEE. Sequencing was performed on naive CXCR3+ CD8+ T cells from blood. Documented subset: CD45RO-CCR7+CD27+CD95- naive CD8+ T cells expressing CXCR3 (TNR3+). The chain is built from TRBV9 and TRBJ2-1; TCRdb reports TRBD1, a call that lacks DNA to check it against. This receptor was identified in a human donor in good health. Some clones in this sample may be carry-over from other donors' samples. CDR3 loop: CASSVIRGSPYNEQFF.